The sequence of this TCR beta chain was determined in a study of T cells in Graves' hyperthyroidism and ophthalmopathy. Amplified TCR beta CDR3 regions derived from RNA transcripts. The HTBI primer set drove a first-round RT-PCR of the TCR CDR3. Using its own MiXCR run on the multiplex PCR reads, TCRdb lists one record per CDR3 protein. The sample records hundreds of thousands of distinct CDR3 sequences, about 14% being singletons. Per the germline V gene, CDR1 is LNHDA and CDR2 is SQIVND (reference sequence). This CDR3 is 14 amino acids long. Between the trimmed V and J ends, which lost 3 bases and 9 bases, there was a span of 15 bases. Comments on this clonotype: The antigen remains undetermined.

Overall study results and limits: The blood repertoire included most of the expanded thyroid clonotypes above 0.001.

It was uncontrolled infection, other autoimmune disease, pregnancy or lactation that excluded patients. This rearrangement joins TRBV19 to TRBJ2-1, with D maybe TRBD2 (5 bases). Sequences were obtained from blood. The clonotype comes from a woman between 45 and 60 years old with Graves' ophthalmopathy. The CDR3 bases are TGTGCCAGTAGTATGCTAGCCGAAGTTGGTGAGCAGTTCTTC. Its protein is CASSMLAEVGEQFF. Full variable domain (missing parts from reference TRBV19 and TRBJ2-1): DGGITQSPKYLFRKEGQNVTLSCEQNLNHDAMYWYRQDPGQGLRLIYYSQIVNDFQKGDIAEGYSVSREKKESFPLTVTSAQKNPTAFYLCASSMLAEVGEQFFGPGTRLTVL.